The clone carrying this T cell receptor beta chain has just a few counts. What it binds is unknown. Each PCR replicate from the sorted subsets contained 150 to 250 ng DNA, which is some 30,000 T cell genomes. Clones were sequenced by immunoSEQ multiplex PCR, and TCRdb holds only the in-frame ones, with some missing. The sample records some 700,000 clones, 90% being singletons. This record belongs to a study of shared clonotypes between healthy human individuals. Regarding the study as a whole: Clonotype sharing among donors was thought likely to change with sequencing depth.

Recent acute infections and vaccinations were absent in the healthy HIV-negative adult donors. The trim removed 5 bases at V and 5 bases at J, leaving 11 bases unmatched. Germline CDR1 and CDR2: GTSNPN and SVGIG (reference sequence). CDR3 size: 14 residues. The chain uses TRBV30 and TRBJ2-5; 7 nucleotides agree with TRBD2. This clonotype originated in a man in his late teens or twenties in good health. Some clones in this sample may be carry-over from other donors' samples. The specimen sequenced was memory CD8+ T cells from PBMCs. The subset denotes: CD45RO+ cells pooled with CCR7-negative TemRA cells. CDR3 region: CAWSPGEGWETQYF. The CDR3 nucleotides are TGTGCCTGGTCCCCGGGGGAGGGTTGGGAGACCCAGTACTTC.